This record looks at one TCR beta chain sequence and its context. Antigen unknown. The source of the sample is a study of OX40 agonist ivuxolimab in advanced cancers. About the research overall: Patients were dosed with the agonistic anti-OX40 (CD134) antibody ivuxolimab. Study-wide results and caveats: Some of the nonresponding patients also showed low levels of normalized T-cell clonal expansion.

The table came from immunoSEQ multiplex PCR; TCRdb's copy has only in-frame clones and leaves some out. The sample carries 68,000 or so clones, about 89% recorded once. Trimming pared 2 bases from V and 10 bases from J, leaving 14 bases between. Germline CDR1 and CDR2: MNHEY and SVGAGI. This CDR3 contains 14 residues. J is TRBJ1-4 and V is TRBV6-5; D is unresolved. The clonotype originates from an adult with an advanced solid tumor such as melanoma, head and neck, liver or kidney cancer. The sample here was CD4+ or CD8+ T cells sorted from blood, taken in a trial of the OX40 agonist ivuxolimab. DNA of the CDR3: TGTGCCAGCAGTTACGGTTGGGCTCCAGGAAAACTGTTTTTT. Residues: CASSYGWAPGKLFF.